These T cell receptor beta chains were read from a single sample in a study of sequential checkpoint blockade in melanoma. Only in-frame clones appear in the TCRdb table, and some are missing; sequencing was by immunoSEQ multiplex PCR. The repertoire includes approximately 6,400 clones, around 21% of them detected once, and 9% sits in the top ten. The input for sequencing was tumor tissue (inferred from file names), taken from a patient given nivolumab and ipilimumab in sequence. The receptor set was obtained from a human donor with melanoma. The CDR3 runs from the conserved cysteine through the conserved F or W. Each record gives: CDR3 DNA, CDR3 protein, J gene, clone size, V gene, D gene. A D gene is named only where the DNA matches it firmly. Expanded clones get a size class; other rows say once, few or many, or leave the size out.

TGTGCCAGCAGTTTATCTCACCCTAGTTGGCGACCTAGCAATCAGCCCCAGCATTTT | CASSLSHPSWRPSNQPQHF | TRBJ1-5 | - | TRBV28 | -
TGTGCCTGGAGCGCTACAGGGTACGAGCAGTACTTC | CAWSATGYEQYF | TRBJ2-7 | few | TRBV30 | -
TGTGCCAGCAGCGTACGGGGACCCAACACTGAAGCTTTCTTT | CASSVRGPNTEAFF | TRBJ1-1 | - | TRBV6-8 | -
TGTGCCAGCAGTTACCCAGACGGTACCCAGTACTTC | CASSYPDGTQYF | TRBJ2-5 | - | TRBV6-8 | -
TGTGCCAGCAGGAAAACCGGGACAGCGAAGTTCTCTGGAAACACCATATATTTT | CASRKTGTAKFSGNTIYF | TRBJ1-3 | many | TRBV11-3 | TRBD1
TGTGCCAGCAGTTACCCCCTTGCGGGGACTGAAGCTTTCTTT | CASSYPLAGTEAFF | TRBJ1-1 | few | TRBV6-8 | -
TGCGCCAGCAGCTCAGTCGAACTAGCCCCCTACGAGCAGTACTTC | CASSSVELAPYEQYF | TRBJ2-7 | - | TRBV5-1 | -
TGTGCCAGTAGTATAGAGACAGGCTTCTATGGCTACACCTTC | CASSIETGFYGYTF | TRBJ1-2 | - | TRBV19 | -
TGCGCCAGCAGCTTGGTGGGGGCGTATGACTATGGCTACACCTTC | CASSLVGAYDYGYTF | TRBJ1-2 | - | TRBV5-1 | -
TGTGCCAGTAGTACGAGCAGGGGCATGGAAGCTTTCTTT | CASSTSRGMEAFF | TRBJ1-1 | few | TRBV19 | -
TGTGCCAGCTCACCCCGACAGGGGAGCTACAATGAGCAGTTCTTC | CASSPRQGSYNEQFF | TRBJ2-1 | - | TRBV18 | TRBD1
TGTGCCAGCAGGCGGGACAGGAGCGGCTACACCTTC | CASRRDRSGYTF | TRBJ1-2 | - | TRBV28 | TRBD1
TGTGCCAGCAAACAAGCAACAGGCGCTGAGGGCTACACCTTC | CASKQATGAEGYTF | TRBJ1-2 | - | TRBV6-8 | -
TGTGCCAGCTCACCTCCTCTTCGGGACGTGACGGGAGGTCACCGGGAGCTGTTTTTT | CASSPPLRDVTGGHRELFF | TRBJ2-2 | - | TRBV18 | TRBD2
TGCGCCAGTAACGTAGAGGGGAACACCGGGGAGCTGTTTTTT | CASNVEGNTGELFF | TRBJ2-2 | - | TRBV5-1 | -
TGTGCCAGCCTCGGACCTGGAGATACGCAGTATTTT | CASLGPGDTQYF | TRBJ2-3 | - | TRBV12-5 | -
TGTGCCTGGAGTTTGGGACTAGCGGGAGTTGAGCAGTACTTC | CAWSLGLAGVEQYF | TRBJ2-7 | few | TRBV30 | TRBD2
TGTGCCAGCAGTGCTAGCGGGAGAACGTACAATGAGCAGTTCTTC | CASSASGRTYNEQFF | TRBJ2-1 | many | TRBV9 | TRBD2
TGTGCCAGCAGTGAACAGGGGGTCGAAAAACTGTTTTTT | CASSEQGVEKLFF | TRBJ1-4 | few | TRBV28 | TRBD1
TGTGCCAGCTCGGTCGAGGAGGGAGAGACCCAGTACTTC | CASSVEEGETQYF | TRBJ2-5 | few | TRBV10-3 | -
TGTGCCACCAGCAGAGGCCAGGGTGGCTATGGCTACACCTTC | CATSRGQGGYGYTF | TRBJ1-2 | - | TRBV15 | -
TGTGCCAGCAGCCAGGGACTAGCGGGAGCCAATGAGCAGTTCTTC | CASSQGLAGANEQFF | TRBJ2-1 | medium-sized | TRBV11-3 | TRBD2
TGTGCCAGCAGTTACCGGGACGACTGGGGGTCTGGGGCCAACGTCCTGACTTTC | CASSYRDDWGSGANVLTF | TRBJ2-6 | many | TRBV6-8 | -
TGTGCCAGCAAACCCAGGGTCCCGAACACCGGGGAGCTGTTTTTT | CASKPRVPNTGELFF | TRBJ2-2 | few | TRBV6-8 | -
TGTGCCAGCAGCGGGGTCCTTGACTACACCTTC | CASSGVLDYTF | TRBJ1-2 | - | TRBV6-7 | -
TGTGCCAGCGGGACTAGCGGTCTTCACAATGAGCAGTTCTTC | CASGTSGLHNEQFF | TRBJ2-1 | few | TRBV11-3 | TRBD2
TGCGCCAGCAAAAAGGGACGGGACAGGGGCTATGGCTACACCTTC | CASKKGRDRGYGYTF | TRBJ1-2 | few | TRBV1 | -
TGTGCCAGCAGCTTGGAGACGCTAGGGACCGGGGAGCTGTTTTTT | CASSLETLGTGELFF | TRBJ2-2 | - | TRBV11-3 | -
TGTGCCAGCAGGGATACCAGGGCAGGGGACGAGCAGTACTTC | CASRDTRAGDEQYF | TRBJ2-7 | few | TRBV6-8 | -
TGCGCCAGCAGCCAAGGAACGGATGGGGTTTACGAGCAGTACTTC | CASSQGTDGVYEQYF | TRBJ2-7 | - | TRBV23-1 | -
TGTGCCAGCTCAGTTTCGGGGAGTAACCAGCCCCAGCATTTT | CASSVSGSNQPQHF | TRBJ1-5 | - | TRBV18 | -
TGTGCCAGCAGTCGCCCCGGGACGAACACTGAAGCTTTCTTT | CASSRPGTNTEAFF | TRBJ1-1 | - | TRBV6-8 | -
TGCAGCGTTCTTCCGGGACTCAGCACAGATACGCAGTATTTT | CSVLPGLSTDTQYF | TRBJ2-3 | - | TRBV29-1 | -
TGTGCCAGTAGTTCCTCCGGGACATCCCTTGTGACCTTC | CASSSSGTSLVTF | TRBJ1-2 | - | TRBV19 | -
TGCAGCGTTGAAGAGGGGGGTGGACTAGTCAACACCGGGGAGCTGTTTTTT | CSVEEGGGLVNTGELFF | TRBJ2-2 | - | TRBV29-1 | TRBD2
TGTGCCAGCAGCTTAAGGGACGCTGGAAACACCATATATTTT | CASSLRDAGNTIYF | TRBJ1-3 | many | TRBV11-3 | -
TGTGCCAGCAGCTTGGATGCAGGGACAGATACGCAGTATTTT | CASSLDAGTDTQYF | TRBJ2-3 | few | TRBV11-3 | -
TGTGCCAGCAGCTTCTTCAATCGGGGGATCACCTACGAGCAGTACTTC | CASSFFNRGITYEQYF | TRBJ2-7 | many | TRBV11-3 | -
TGTGCCAGCAGTTACCTCGGACTAGCGGGAGCCAGGGGGGCCGAGCAGTACTTC | CASSYLGLAGARGAEQYF | TRBJ2-7 | medium-sized | TRBV6-8 | TRBD2
TGTGCCAGCAGTTTTTCTGGGTACGAGCAGTACTTC | CASSFSGYEQYF | TRBJ2-7 | few | TRBV28 | -
TGTGCCAGTAGTCGAGAGGGGTACGAGCAGTACTTC | CASSREGYEQYF | TRBJ2-7 | few | TRBV19 | -
TGTGCCACAAGGAGGGCCTCGAACACCGGGGAGCTGTTTTTT | CATRRASNTGELFF | TRBJ2-2 | few | TRBV12-2 | -
TGTGCCAGCAGTTATTCCCGACTAGCGGGAGGGCCGGGTCGGTACGAGCAGTACTTC | CASSYSRLAGGPGRYEQYF | TRBJ2-7 | - | TRBV6-8 | TRBD2
TGCGCCAGCAGCCAACTTAACAGGGGCTCTGGAAACACCATATATTTT | CASSQLNRGSGNTIYF | TRBJ1-3 | few | TRBV1 | -
TGTGCCAGCAGCAGGGACCGAGGCAACACTGAAGCTTTCTTT | CASSRDRGNTEAFF | TRBJ1-1 | many | TRBV11-3 | -
TGCGCCAGCAGCCAAGTGGGGGAGGGGCGAAGCTCCTACGAGCAGTACTTC | CASSQVGEGRSSYEQYF | TRBJ2-7 | medium-sized | TRBV4-1 | TRBD2
TGTGCCAGCAGCGCCTACCCCGACAGGGGTGACTACGAGCAGTACTTC | CASSAYPDRGDYEQYF | TRBJ2-7 | many | TRBV11-3 | TRBD1
TGCAGCGTCGGTAGGATGGGCACTGAAGCTTTCTTT | CSVGRMGTEAFF | TRBJ1-1 | - | TRBV29-1 | -
TGCAGCGTCTCGGGAGGCCACGGGGGGAACACTGAAGCTTTCTTT | CSVSGGHGGNTEAFF | TRBJ1-1 | - | TRBV29-1 | -